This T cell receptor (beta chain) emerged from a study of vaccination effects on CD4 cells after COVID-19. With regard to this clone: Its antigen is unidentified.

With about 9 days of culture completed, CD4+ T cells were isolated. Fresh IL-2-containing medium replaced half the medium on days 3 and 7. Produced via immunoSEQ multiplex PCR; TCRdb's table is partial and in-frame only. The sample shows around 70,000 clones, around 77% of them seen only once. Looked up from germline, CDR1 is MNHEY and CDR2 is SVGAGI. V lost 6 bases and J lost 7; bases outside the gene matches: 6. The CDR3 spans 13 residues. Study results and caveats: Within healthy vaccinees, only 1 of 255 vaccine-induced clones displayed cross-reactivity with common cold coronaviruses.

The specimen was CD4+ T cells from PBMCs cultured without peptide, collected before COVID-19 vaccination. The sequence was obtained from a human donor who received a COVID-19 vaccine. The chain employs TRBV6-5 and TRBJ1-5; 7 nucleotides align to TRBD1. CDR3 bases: TGTGCCAGCAGCTTGACAGGGCAGCAGCCCCAGCATTTT. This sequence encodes CASSLTGQQPQHF.